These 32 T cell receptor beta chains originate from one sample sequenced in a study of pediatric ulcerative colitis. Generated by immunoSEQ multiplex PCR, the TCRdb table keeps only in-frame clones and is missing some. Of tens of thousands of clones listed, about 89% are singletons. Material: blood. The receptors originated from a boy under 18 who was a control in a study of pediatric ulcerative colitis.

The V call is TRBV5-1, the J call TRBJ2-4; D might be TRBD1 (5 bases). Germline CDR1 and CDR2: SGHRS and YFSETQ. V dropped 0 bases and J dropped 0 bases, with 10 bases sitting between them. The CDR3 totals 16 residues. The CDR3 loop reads CASSLEGAKAKNIQYF. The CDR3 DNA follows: TGCGCCAGCAGCTTGGAAGGGGCCAAAGCCAAAAACATTCAGTACTTC.

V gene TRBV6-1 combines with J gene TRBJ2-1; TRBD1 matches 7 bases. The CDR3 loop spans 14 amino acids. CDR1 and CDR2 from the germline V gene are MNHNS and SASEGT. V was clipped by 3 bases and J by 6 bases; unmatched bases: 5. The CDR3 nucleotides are TGTGCCAGCAGTGACAGGGGGAGCGGCAATGAGCAGTTCTTC. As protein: CASSDRGSGNEQFF.

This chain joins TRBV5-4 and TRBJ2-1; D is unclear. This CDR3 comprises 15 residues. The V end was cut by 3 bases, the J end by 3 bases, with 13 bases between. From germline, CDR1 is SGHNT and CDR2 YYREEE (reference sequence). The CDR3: CASSWLEGNYNEQFF. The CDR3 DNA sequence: TGTGCCAGCAGCTGGTTAGAAGGAAACTACAATGAGCAGTTCTTC. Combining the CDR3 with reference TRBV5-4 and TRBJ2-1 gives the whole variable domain ETGVTQSPTHLIKTRGQQVTLRCSSQSGHNTVSWYQQALGQGPQFIFQYYREEENGRGNFPPRFSGLQFPNYSSELNVNALELDDSALYLCASSWLEGNYNEQFFGPGTRLTVL.

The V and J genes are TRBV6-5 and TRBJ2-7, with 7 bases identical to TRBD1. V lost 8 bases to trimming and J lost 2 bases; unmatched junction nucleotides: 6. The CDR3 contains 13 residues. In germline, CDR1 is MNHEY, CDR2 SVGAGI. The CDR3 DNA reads TGTGCCAGCGGACGGGACAGAGCCTACGAGCAGTACTTC. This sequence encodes CASGRDRAYEQYF.

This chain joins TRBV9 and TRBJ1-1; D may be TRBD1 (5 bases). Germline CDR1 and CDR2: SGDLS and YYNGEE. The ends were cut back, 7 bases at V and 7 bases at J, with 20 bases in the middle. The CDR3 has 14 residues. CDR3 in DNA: TGTGCCAGCGAGCGCGGGACGGACGTCCTTGAAGCTTTCTTT. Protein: CASERGTDVLEAFF. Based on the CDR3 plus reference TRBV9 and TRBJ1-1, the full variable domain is DSGVTQTPKHLITATGQRVTLRCSPRSGDLSVYWYQQSLDQGLQFLIQYYNGEERAKGNILERFSAQQFPDLHSELNLSSLELGDSALYFCASERGTDVLEAFFGQGTRLTVV.

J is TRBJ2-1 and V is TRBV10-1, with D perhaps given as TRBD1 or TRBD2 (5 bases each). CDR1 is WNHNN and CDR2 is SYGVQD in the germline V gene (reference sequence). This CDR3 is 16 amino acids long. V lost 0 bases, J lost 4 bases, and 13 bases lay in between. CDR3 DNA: TGCGCCAGCAGTGAGTCACTAGGGGACCCGTACAATGAGCAGTTCTTC. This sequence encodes CASSESLGDPYNEQFF.

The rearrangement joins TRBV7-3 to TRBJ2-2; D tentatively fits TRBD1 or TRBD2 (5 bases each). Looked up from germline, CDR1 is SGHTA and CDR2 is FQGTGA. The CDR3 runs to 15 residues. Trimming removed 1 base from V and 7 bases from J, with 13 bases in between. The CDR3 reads CASSLRGQGVGELFF. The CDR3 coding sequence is TGTGCCAGCAGCTTAAGAGGGCAGGGTGTCGGGGAGCTGTTTTTT.

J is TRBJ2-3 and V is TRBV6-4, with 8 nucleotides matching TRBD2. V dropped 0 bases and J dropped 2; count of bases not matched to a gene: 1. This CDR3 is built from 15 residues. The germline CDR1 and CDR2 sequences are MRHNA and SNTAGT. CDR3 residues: CASSDSGGATDTQYF. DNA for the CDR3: TGTGCCAGCAGTGACTCCGGGGGGGCCACAGATACGCAGTATTTT.

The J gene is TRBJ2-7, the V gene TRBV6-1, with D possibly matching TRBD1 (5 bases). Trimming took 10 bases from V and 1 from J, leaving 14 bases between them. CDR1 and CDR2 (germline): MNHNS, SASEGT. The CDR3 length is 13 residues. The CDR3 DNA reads TGTGCCACCTACCCTTCAGGGTCCTACGAGCAGTACTTC. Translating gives CATYPSGSYEQYF.

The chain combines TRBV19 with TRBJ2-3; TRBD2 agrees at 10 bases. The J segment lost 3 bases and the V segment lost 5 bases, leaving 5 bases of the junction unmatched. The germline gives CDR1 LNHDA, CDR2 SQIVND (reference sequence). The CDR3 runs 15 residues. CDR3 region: CASSSSSGSTDTQYF. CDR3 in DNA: TGTGCCAGTAGTTCATCTAGCGGGAGTACAGATACGCAGTATTTT.

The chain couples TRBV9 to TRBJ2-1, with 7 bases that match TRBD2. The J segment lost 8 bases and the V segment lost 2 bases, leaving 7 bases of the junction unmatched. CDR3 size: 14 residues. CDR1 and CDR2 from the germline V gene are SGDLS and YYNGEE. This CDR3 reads CASSVSGPNHEQFF. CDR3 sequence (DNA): TGTGCCAGCAGCGTTAGCGGGCCGAACCATGAGCAGTTCTTC.

The CDR3 is CASSRTGVDTGELFF. DNA of the CDR3: TGTGCCAGCAGCCGTACCGGGGTCGACACCGGGGAGCTGTTTTTT. This chain connects TRBV6-5 to TRBJ2-2; D might be TRBD2 (5 bases). Germline CDR1 MNHEY, CDR2 SVGAGI. This CDR3 is 15 amino acids long. V shed 6 bases and J shed 3 bases, with 14 bases lying between them.

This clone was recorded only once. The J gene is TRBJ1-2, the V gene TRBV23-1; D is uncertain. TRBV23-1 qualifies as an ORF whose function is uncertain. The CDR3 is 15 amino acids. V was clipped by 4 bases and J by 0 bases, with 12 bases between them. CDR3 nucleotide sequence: TGCGCCAGCAGTCCTCCAGGCAGGACTAACTATGGCTACACCTTC. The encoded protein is CASSPPGRTNYGYTF.

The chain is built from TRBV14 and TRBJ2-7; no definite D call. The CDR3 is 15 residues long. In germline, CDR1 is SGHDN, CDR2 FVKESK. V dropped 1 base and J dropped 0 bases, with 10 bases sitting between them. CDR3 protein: CASSQAQKISYEQYF. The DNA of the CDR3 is TGTGCCAGCAGCCAAGCACAGAAAATCTCCTACGAGCAGTACTTC.

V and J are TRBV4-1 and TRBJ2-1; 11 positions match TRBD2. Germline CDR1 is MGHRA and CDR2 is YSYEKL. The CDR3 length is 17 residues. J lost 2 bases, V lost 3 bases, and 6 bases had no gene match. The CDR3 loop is CASSQPVAGGPYNEQFF. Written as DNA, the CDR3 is TGCGCCAGCAGCCAGCCGGTAGCGGGAGGGCCCTACAATGAGCAGTTCTTC.

CDR3 coding DNA: TGTGCCAGCAGTTACGAGGGAGAAGCTTTCTTT. It translates to CASSYEGEAFF. The V call is TRBV6-6, the J call TRBJ1-1; unclear D gene. The V and J ends lost 2 bases and 8 bases respectively, with 6 bases between them. The CDR3 extends over 11 amino acids. The V gene's germline CDR1 is MNHNY and CDR2 SVGAGI (reference sequence).

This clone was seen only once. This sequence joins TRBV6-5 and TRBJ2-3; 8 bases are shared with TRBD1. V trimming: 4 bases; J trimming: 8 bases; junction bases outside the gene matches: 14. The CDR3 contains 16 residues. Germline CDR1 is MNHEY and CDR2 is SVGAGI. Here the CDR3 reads CASSSPGLRGRSTQYF. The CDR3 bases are TGTGCCAGCAGTTCACCGGGACTCAGGGGGCGGTCTACGCAGTATTTT.

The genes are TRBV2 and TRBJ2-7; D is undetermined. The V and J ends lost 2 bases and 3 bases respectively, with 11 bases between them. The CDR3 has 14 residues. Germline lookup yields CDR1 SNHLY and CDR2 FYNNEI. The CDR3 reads CASSESASLYEQYF. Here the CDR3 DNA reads TGTGCCAGCAGTGAATCCGCGAGCCTCTACGAGCAGTACTTC.

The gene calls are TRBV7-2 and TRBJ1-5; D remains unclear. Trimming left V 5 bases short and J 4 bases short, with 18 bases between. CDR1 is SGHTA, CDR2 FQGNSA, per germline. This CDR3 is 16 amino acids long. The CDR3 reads CASSAGFGLTNQPQHF. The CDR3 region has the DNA TGTGCCAGCAGCGCGGGGTTCGGGCTAACAAATCAGCCCCAGCATTTT.

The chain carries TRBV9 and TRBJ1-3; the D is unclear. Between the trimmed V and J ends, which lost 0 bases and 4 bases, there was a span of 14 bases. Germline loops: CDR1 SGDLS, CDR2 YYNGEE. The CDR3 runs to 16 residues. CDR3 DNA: TGTGCCAGCAGCGTAGCCGTGCAAGGGTTCGGAAACACCATATATTTT. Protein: CASSVAVQGFGNTIYF.

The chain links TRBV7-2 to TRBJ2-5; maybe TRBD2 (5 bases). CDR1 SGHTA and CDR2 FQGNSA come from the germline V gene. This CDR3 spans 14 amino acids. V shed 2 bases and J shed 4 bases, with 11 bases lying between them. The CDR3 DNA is TGTGCCAGCAGCTTAATCCTAGCTCGAGAGACCCAGTACTTC. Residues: CASSLILARETQYF.

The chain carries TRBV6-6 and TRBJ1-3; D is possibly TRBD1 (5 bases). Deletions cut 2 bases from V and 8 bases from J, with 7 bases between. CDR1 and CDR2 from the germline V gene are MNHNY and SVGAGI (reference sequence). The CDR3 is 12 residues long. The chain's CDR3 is CASSYGGHTIYF. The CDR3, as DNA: TGTGCCAGCAGTTACGGGGGACACACCATATATTTT.

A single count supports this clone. DNA of the CDR3: TGTGCCAGCAGTCTACCGGGGCCCAATGAGCAGTTCTTC. Translation gives CASSLPGPNEQFF. This chain joins TRBV25-1 and TRBJ2-1; D may be TRBD1 or TRBD2 (5 bases each). V was trimmed by 5 bases and J by 6 bases, leaving 11 bases between them. Germline V gene lookup returns CDR1 MGHDK and CDR2 SYGVNS. The CDR3 length is 13 residues.

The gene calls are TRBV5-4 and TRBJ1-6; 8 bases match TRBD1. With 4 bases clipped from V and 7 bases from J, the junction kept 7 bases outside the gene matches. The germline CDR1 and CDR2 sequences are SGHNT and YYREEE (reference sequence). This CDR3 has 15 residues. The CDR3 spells CASSVLQGGNSPLHF. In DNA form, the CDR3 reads TGTGCCAGCAGCGTACTACAGGGGGGAAATTCACCCCTCCACTTT.

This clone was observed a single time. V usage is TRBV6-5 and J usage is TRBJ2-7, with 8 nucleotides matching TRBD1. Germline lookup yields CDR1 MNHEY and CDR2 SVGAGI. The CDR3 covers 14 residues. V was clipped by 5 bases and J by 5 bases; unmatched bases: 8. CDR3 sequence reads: CASSLRTGSNEQYF. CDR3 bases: TGTGCCAGCAGTCTCCGGACAGGGAGCAACGAGCAGTACTTC.

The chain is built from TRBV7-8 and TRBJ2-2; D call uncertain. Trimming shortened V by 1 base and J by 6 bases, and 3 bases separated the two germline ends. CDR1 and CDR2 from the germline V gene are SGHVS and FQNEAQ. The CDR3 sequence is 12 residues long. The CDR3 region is CASSLEAGELFF. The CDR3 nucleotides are TGTGCCAGCAGCTTAGAGGCCGGGGAGCTGTTTTTT.

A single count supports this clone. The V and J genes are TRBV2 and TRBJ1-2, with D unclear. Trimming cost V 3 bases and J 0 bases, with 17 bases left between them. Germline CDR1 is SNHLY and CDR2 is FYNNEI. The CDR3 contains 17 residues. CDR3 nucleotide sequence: TGTGCCAGCAGTGACGTCGGAAATCGGGGAGCTAACTATGGCTACACCTTC. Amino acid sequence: CASSDVGNRGANYGYTF.

The CDR3 DNA follows: TGCAGCGTTGAGTTCGCCTACAATGAGCAGTTCTTC. The encoded protein is CSVEFAYNEQFF. The rearrangement links TRBV29-1 to TRBJ2-1; D call uncertain. Trimming removed 3 bases from V and 2 bases from J, with 5 bases in between. CDR1 is SQVTM, CDR2 ANQGSEA, per germline. The CDR3 is made up of 12 amino acids.

The CDR3 loop is CASSLRRVEQYF. In DNA, the CDR3 is TGTGCCAGCAGTTTACGCAGGGTCGAGCAGTACTTC. The chain combines TRBV28 with TRBJ2-7; a weak D match, TRBD1 (5 bases). This CDR3 region has 12 residues. The ends were cut back, 2 bases at V and 6 bases at J, with 8 bases in the middle. CDR1 is MDHEN, CDR2 SYDVKM, per germline.

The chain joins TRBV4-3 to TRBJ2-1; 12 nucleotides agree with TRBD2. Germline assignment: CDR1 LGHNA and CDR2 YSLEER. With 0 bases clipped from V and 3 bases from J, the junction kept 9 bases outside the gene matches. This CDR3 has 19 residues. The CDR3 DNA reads TGCGCCAGCAGCCAAGAGGCTAGCGGGGGGGCGACCGTCTACAATGAGCAGTTCTTC. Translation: CASSQEASGGATVYNEQFF.

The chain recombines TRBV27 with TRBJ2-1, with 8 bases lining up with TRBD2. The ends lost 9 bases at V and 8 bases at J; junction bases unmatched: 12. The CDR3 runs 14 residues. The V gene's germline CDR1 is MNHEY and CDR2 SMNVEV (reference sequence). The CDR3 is CASFRTSQRDEQFF. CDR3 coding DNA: TGTGCCAGTTTTAGGACTAGCCAAAGGGATGAGCAGTTCTTC.

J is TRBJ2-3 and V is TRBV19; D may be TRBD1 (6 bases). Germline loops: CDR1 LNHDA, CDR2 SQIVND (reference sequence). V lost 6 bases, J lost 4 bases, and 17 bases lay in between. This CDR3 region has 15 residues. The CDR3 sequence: CASSHAPGHSDTQYF. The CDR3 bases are TGTGCCAGTAGCCACGCTCCGGGACACTCAGATACGCAGTATTTT.